This T cell receptor (beta chain) came from a study of blood T cell repertoires in COVID-19. Study-wide background: PBMCs, B-cell-depleted T cells, or T cells were the source of the cDNA or gDNA that made up the material.

The CDR3 sequence is 15 residues long. CDR1 MNHEY and CDR2 SMNVEV come from the germline V gene (reference sequence). Trimming left V 7 bases short and J 0 bases short, with 10 bases between. The assay was immunoSEQ multiplex PCR, and TCRdb's table has in-frame clones only and misses some. Of about 150,000 clones in the sample, around 90% are singletons; the top ten hold about 4%. V is TRBV27 and J is TRBJ1-6; no clear D. The sequencing input was peripheral blood. The source of this sequence is a woman aged 60-75 years with active or convalescent COVID-19. In DNA, the CDR3 is TGTGCCAGCATGATACGGAGCTCCTATAATTCACCCCTCCACTTT. This encodes CASMIRSSYNSPLHF.